These T cell receptor beta chains were read from a single sample in a study of blood T cell repertoires in COVID-19. Here immunoSEQ multiplex PCR was the method, and the copy in TCRdb shows in-frame clones only, minus some. In the table there are more than 200,000 clones, around 82% of which are singletons. Material for sequencing was peripheral blood. The receptors originated from a man aged 40-50 years with active or convalescent COVID-19. Each CDR3 is given with its conserved first and last residue. The D gene is left open where the match is weak. Only part of the rows carry a size: once, few, many, or a class if the clone is expanded.

TRBV18	TRBJ2-1	.	.	TGTGCCAGCTCACCTCCAAGCGCCGGGACTCCGTACAATGAGCAGTTCTTC	CASSPPSAGTPYNEQFF
TRBV9	TRBJ2-2	.	.	TGTGCCAGCAGCCTGGGACAGAACACCGGGGAGCTGTTTTTT	CASSLGQNTGELFF
TRBV4-3	TRBJ2-7	once	TRBD1	TGCGCCAGCAGCCAGTCACCGAGCAGGACAGGGACCTACGAGCAGTACTTC	CASSQSPSRTGTYEQYF
TRBV4-3	TRBJ2-1	.	.	TGCGCCAGCAGCCAAGTCATAGGGGAATGGCAGTTCTTC	CASSQVIGEWQFF
TRBV5-1	TRBJ1-6	.	TRBD1	TGCGCCAGCAGCTTGAAACAGGGGAATAATTCACCCCTCCACTTT	CASSLKQGNNSPLHF
TRBV10-3	TRBJ1-1	.	.	TGTGCCATCAGTGAAGGGAGGAACACTGAAGCTTTCTTT	CAISEGRNTEAFF
TRBV28	TRBJ1-5	once	TRBD1	TGTGCCAGCGTCGGGACAGACCATCAGCCCCAGCATTTT	CASVGTDHQPQHF
TRBV30	TRBJ2-1	.	TRBD2	TGTGCCTTAAGTCTGGGACTAGCGGCCCCCTACAATGAGCAGTTCTTC	CALSLGLAAPYNEQFF
TRBV12-5	TRBJ1-2	.	.	TGTGCTAGTGGTTTGAATCCCGGGACACCGTATGGCTACACCTTC	CASGLNPGTPYGYTF
TRBV4-3	TRBJ2-5	.	TRBD1	TGCGCCAGCAGCCACAGGGGACAGGAAGAGACCCAGTACTTC	CASSHRGQEETQYF
TRBV5-6	TRBJ2-1	.	TRBD1	TGTGCCAGCAGCTTCGCGCAGGGGGCTTACAATGAGCAGTTCTTC	CASSFAQGAYNEQFF
TRBV10-3	TRBJ2-7	once	TRBD2	TGTGCCATCAGTACGACTAGCGGGAGTTACGAGCAGTACTTC	CAISTTSGSYEQYF
TRBV24-1	TRBJ2-1	.	.	TGTGCCACCAGTGTAGTCGGTGAGCAGTTCTTC	CATSVVGEQFF
TRBV7-9	TRBJ1-4	.	TRBD1	TGTGCCAGCAGCTTAGGGACAGGGGATGAAAAACTGTTTTTT	CASSLGTGDEKLFF
TRBV6-5	TRBJ1-1	.	.	TGTGCCAGCAGTTACCGGGGTCCTAGGGCAATCACTGAAGCTTTCTTT	CASSYRGPRAITEAFF
TRBV5-1	TRBJ2-1	.	.	TGCGCCAGCAGCGATCTAGCAGCCTCCTACAATGAGCAGTTCTTC	CASSDLAASYNEQFF
TRBV7-9	TRBJ1-5	.	.	TGTGCCAGCAGCTTAGGGGCAGGGAATCAGCCCCAGCATTTT	CASSLGAGNQPQHF
TRBV7-2	TRBJ2-3	.	TRBD1	TGTGCCAGCAGCAACCAACAGGGGAGTACGCAGTATTTT	CASSNQQGSTQYF
TRBV5-8	TRBJ1-4	.	.	TGTGCCAGCGGGTGGGGGCGCGGGGGTGAAAAACTGTTTTTT	CASGWGRGGEKLFF
TRBV19	TRBJ2-1	.	.	TGTGCCAGTAGTATTCGGCGGGATTCCTACAATGAGCAGTTCTTC	CASSIRRDSYNEQFF
TRBV9	TRBJ2-7	.	TRBD2	TGTGCCAGCAGCGTAGCTAGCGGGTCCTACGAGCAGTACTTC	CASSVASGSYEQYF
TRBV9	TRBJ2-6	.	.	TGTGCCAGCAGCGTAGGACTGAGCTCTGGGGCCAACGTCCTGACTTTC	CASSVGLSSGANVLTF
TRBV27	TRBJ2-7	.	TRBD2	TGTGCCAGCAGTTCCCGGACTAGCGGATCCTACGAGCAGTACTTC	CASSSRTSGSYEQYF
TRBV6-1	TRBJ1-2	.	.	TGTGCCAGCAGTGACAGGCTCTATGGCTACACCTTC	CASSDRLYGYTF
TRBV7-2	TRBJ1-2	.	.	TGTGCCAGCAGCTTAGGTCCCCAGAACTATGGCTACACCTTC	CASSLGPQNYGYTF
TRBV11-1	TRBJ2-3	.	.	TGTGCCAGCAGCCTATGGCGGGATACGCAGTATTTT	CASSLWRDTQYF
TRBV5-1	TRBJ1-2	.	TRBD1	TGCGCCAGCACCTCGGAGGTGACAGGGGGCTATGGCTACACCTTC	CASTSEVTGGYGYTF
TRBV5-6	TRBJ1-3	.	.	TGTGCCAGCAGCTTGAGGGGGTTTGGAAACACCATATATTTT	CASSLRGFGNTIYF
TRBV4-2	TRBJ2-5	.	.	TGTGCCAGCAGCCAAGGACAGACAGAGACCCAGTACTTC	CASSQGQTETQYF
TRBV6-5	TRBJ1-2	few	TRBD1	TGTGCCAGCAGACGACAGGGACTTGCTAACTATGGCTACACCTTC	CASRRQGLANYGYTF
TRBV6-5	TRBJ1-2	.	.	TGTGCCAGCAGCGTAGACAGGCGGTATGGCTACACCTTC	CASSVDRRYGYTF
TRBV5-1	TRBJ2-1	.	TRBD2	TGCGCCAGCAGGGTCGGACTAGTCGGGGACAATGAGCAGTTCTTC	CASRVGLVGDNEQFF
TRBV5-1	TRBJ1-4	.	TRBD1	TGCGCCAGCAGCTTGGGGGCAGGGGGGAATGAAAAACTGTTTTTT	CASSLGAGGNEKLFF
TRBV5-1	TRBJ2-3	.	TRBD1	TGCGCCAGCAGCCTGGGACAGAACACAGATACGCAGTATTTT	CASSLGQNTDTQYF
TRBV5-1	TRBJ1-1	.	.	TGCGCCAGCAGCTTGGTTGGGGGGTGGACTGAAGCTTTCTTT	CASSLVGGWTEAFF
TRBV30	TRBJ2-1	.	TRBD2	TGTGCCTGGAGCCTACTAGCGGCCCAATCCTACAATGAGCAGTTCTTC	CAWSLLAAQSYNEQFF
TRBV3-1/TRBV3-2	TRBJ2-7	.	TRBD2	TGTGCCAGCAGCCAAGATCTGGCTAGCGGGGGGAGCTCCTACGAGCAGTACTTC	CASSQDLASGGSSYEQYF
TRBV5-1	TRBJ2-1	few	.	TGCGCCAGCAGCTCTCTCGGGGGGCTGAAGAGTTTCCTCTACAATGAGCAGTTCTTC	CASSSLGGLKSFLYNEQFF
TRBV30	TRBJ1-2	.	.	TGTGCCTGGAGTTCCGGGAACGGCTACACCTTC	CAWSSGNGYTF
TRBV6-5	TRBJ2-7	.	TRBD2	TGTGCCAGCAGTTACTCTGGCGGGAGGGCCTACGAGCAGTACTTC	CASSYSGGRAYEQYF
TRBV14	TRBJ1-1	.	.	TGTGCCAGCAGCCGGACAAACACAGGGACCACTGAAGCTTTCTTT	CASSRTNTGTTEAFF
TRBV9	TRBJ2-3	.	.	TGTGCCAGCAGCGTACGAGGGCCCGGGGATACGCAGTATTTT	CASSVRGPGDTQYF
TRBV20-1	TRBJ2-7	.	.	TGCAGTGCAGACAGCCCCTACGAGCAGTACTTC	CSADSPYEQYF
TRBV3-1/TRBV3-2	TRBJ1-2	.	TRBD1	TGTGCCAGCAGCCAAGGACAGGGGATCTATGGCTACACCTTC	CASSQGQGIYGYTF
TRBV2	TRBJ2-7	.	.	TGTGCCAGCACCCTAATGAGCGAGCAGTACTTC	CASTLMSEQYF
TRBV30	TRBJ1-6	.	.	TGTGCCGCGGCAGGGCGGAACGATTCACCCCTCCACTTT	CAAAGRNDSPLHF
TRBV7-2	TRBJ1-1	.	TRBD1	TGTGCCAGCAGCTTGGACAGGGCCGTTATGGCTGAAGCTTTCTTT	CASSLDRAVMAEAFF
TRBV7-9	TRBJ2-1	.	.	TGTGCCAGCAGCTTAGGAGGTACCTACAATGAGCAGTTCTTC	CASSLGGTYNEQFF
TRBV18	TRBJ1-1	.	TRBD1	TGTGCCAGCTCACCACCCCCAGGGGGTAACACTGAAGCTTTCTTT	CASSPPPGGNTEAFF
TRBV6-5	TRBJ1-1	.	.	TGTGCCAGCAGTTACTCGATTTTAGGGGGAGAAACTGAAGCTTTCTTT	CASSYSILGGETEAFF
TRBV10-3	TRBJ2-6	.	.	TGTGCCATCAGTTCCGGGGGAACTGGGGCCAACGTCCTGACTTTC	CAISSGGTGANVLTF